The T cell receptor (beta chain) under discussion was sequenced for a study of T cells in Graves' hyperthyroidism and ophthalmopathy. Points from the study as a whole: The majority of expanded thyroid clonotypes above 0.001 also appeared in blood.

At least ten counts were recorded for this clonotype. The antigen remains undetermined. This CDR3 has 16 amino acids. Deletions cut 0 bases from V and 1 base from J, with 15 bases between. CDR1 is DFQATT, CDR2 SNEGSKA, per germline (reference sequence). TCR beta CDR3 regions were amplified from RNA. A set of HTBI primers served as the primers for a first-round RT-PCR of the TCR CDR3. TCRdb processed the multiplex PCR reads anew with MiXCR; each CDR3 protein has one entry. The table lists approximately 370,000 distinct CDR3 sequences, about 18% of them singletons. The sequencing input was blood. The receptor's source is a woman aged 25 to 39 with Graves' hyperthyroidism that later progressed to Graves' ophthalmopathy. V is TRBV20-1 and J is TRBJ2-5; D possibly uses TRBD1 or TRBD2 (5 bases each). CDR3 protein: CSARDRAGAAQETQYF. CDR3 DNA sequence: TGCAGTGCTAGAGATCGCGCCGGGGCAGCCCAAGAGACCCAGTACTTC.